Listed here are 13 T cell receptor beta chains from one sample, sequenced in a study of T cell responses to AZD1222 COVID-19 vaccine. Sequencing was performed with immunoSEQ multiplex PCR; in TCRdb, only in-frame clones are kept and a portion is missing. The sample gives about 130,000 clones, 87% of which show up once; 8.5% to 12% is in the top ten. Material: peripheral blood, obtained on day 0 of AZD1222 vaccination. The receptors shown here come from an adult in good health.

The chain employs TRBV5-4 and TRBJ1-4; TRBD1 is a possible D gene (5 bases). CDR1 is SGHNT and CDR2 is YYREEE in the germline V gene (reference sequence). With 3 bases removed from V and 10 bases from J, the gap between germline ends came to 16 bases. The CDR3 has 14 residues. For the CDR3, the DNA is TGTGCCAGCAGCTCTGGGGGGACTTCGGGAAAACTGTTTTTT. It encodes CASSSGGTSGKLFF.

This chain joins TRBV19 and TRBJ2-2, with TRBD1 matching 10 bases. Per the germline V gene, CDR1 is LNHDA and CDR2 is SQIVND (reference sequence). This CDR3 has 18 amino acids. V shed 5 bases, J shed 6 bases, and the junction held 15 bases outside the gene matches. This CDR3 reads CASSLTGRGTGDAGELFF. The CDR3 nucleotides read TGTGCCAGTAGTTTAACCGGACGGGGGACAGGGGACGCCGGGGAGCTGTTTTTT. The full variable domain, in which reference TRBV19 and TRBJ2-2 provide the parts outside the CDR3, is DGGITQSPKYLFRKEGQNVTLSCEQNLNHDAMYWYRQDPGQGLRLIYYSQIVNDFQKGDIAEGYSVSREKKESFPLTVTSAQKNPTAFYLCASSLTGRGTGDAGELFFGEGSRLTVL.

This chain connects TRBV10-1 to TRBJ2-2; D possibly uses TRBD1 or TRBD2 (5 bases each). CDR1 WNHNN and CDR2 SYGVQD come from the germline V gene (reference sequence). The CDR3 has 15 amino acids. Trimming pared 3 bases from V and 3 bases from J, leaving 11 bases between. CDR3 bases: TGCGCCAGCAGTGACGGGACGGAATACACCGGGGAGCTGTTTTTT. It is translated as CASSDGTEYTGELFF.

The chain couples TRBV5-4 to TRBJ2-3, with 12 bases identical to TRBD2. This CDR3 spans 15 amino acids. With V trimmed by 4 bases and J by 7 bases, 7 bases remained unmatched. The germline CDR1 and CDR2 sequences are SGHNT and YYREEE (reference sequence). The CDR3 sequence: CASSPPSGGAYTQYF. In nucleotides, the CDR3 is TGTGCCAGCAGCCCCCCTAGCGGGGGGGCCTATACGCAGTATTTT.

The count of this clone is one. The chain uses TRBV4-3 and TRBJ2-7, with 7 bases identical to TRBD2. The CDR3 has 15 amino acids. Germline V CDR1 and CDR2: LGHNA, YSLEER. After removal of 0 bases from V and 4 bases from J, the junction contained 6 bases not matched to a gene. The CDR3 nucleotides are TGCGCCAGCAGCCAAGAATTCGGGCGGGAGTACGAGCAGTACTTC. It encodes CASSQEFGREYEQYF.

The chain is built from TRBV11-2 and TRBJ2-2; TRBD1 matches at 9 bases. Per the germline V gene, CDR1 is SGHAT and CDR2 is FQNNGV. The CDR3 has 17 residues. After removal of 5 bases from V and 0 bases from J, the junction contained 7 bases not matched to a gene. The CDR3 DNA reads as TGTGCCAGCAGCAAACCCCGGGACAGGGCGAACACCGGGGAGCTGTTTTTT. It yields the protein CASSKPRDRANTGELFF. Variable domain in full (rest from reference TRBV11-2 and TRBJ2-2): EAGVAQSPRYKIIEKRQSVAFWCNPISGHATLYWYQQILGQGPKLLIQFQNNGVVDDSQLPKDRFSAERLKGVDSTLKIQPAKLEDSAVYLCASSKPRDRANTGELFFGEGSRLTVL.

This clone was seen only once. The V gene is TRBV4-2, the J gene TRBJ1-1; maybe TRBD1 (6 bases). The germline gives CDR1 LGHNA, CDR2 YNFKEQ. The CDR3 contains 15 residues. V was clipped by 0 bases and J by 4 bases, with 12 bases between them. The DNA of the CDR3 is TGTGCCAGCAGCCAAGAGTGGGGGGCGCCCACTGAAGCTTTCTTT. This gives the protein CASSQEWGAPTEAFF.

The CDR3 protein is CASSIRAGDQHF. In DNA, the CDR3 is TGTGCCAGTAGTATTCGGGCAGGAGACCAGCATTTT. The genes are TRBV19 and TRBJ1-5; no clear D. V was trimmed by 3 bases and J by 12 bases, leaving 12 bases between them. Germline V CDR1 and CDR2: LNHDA, SQIVND (reference sequence). This CDR3 is 12 amino acids long.

V is TRBV9 and J is TRBJ1-5; 9 bases align to TRBD1. The V segment lost 0 bases and the J segment 8 bases; nucleotides outside the gene matches: 12. The V gene's germline CDR1 is SGDLS and CDR2 YYNGEE. This CDR3 has 17 amino acids. The CDR3: CASSVGRGGQGEEPQHF. The CDR3 nucleotides read TGTGCCAGCAGCGTAGGGCGAGGGGGACAGGGAGAGGAGCCCCAGCATTTT.

This chain uses TRBV6-5 with TRBJ2-1, with no clear D. CDR1 is MNHEY and CDR2 is SVGAGI in the germline V gene. The CDR3 is 14 residues long. Trimming removed 1 base at V and 5 bases at J, with 9 bases between. CDR3 amino acids: CASSYLGPDNEQFF. As DNA, the CDR3 is TGTGCCAGCAGTTACTTGGGTCCCGACAATGAGCAGTTCTTC.

As to this clone: The junction shows a germline mismatch at one end, possibly a read error. The genes are TRBV28 and TRBJ1-2, with TRBD1 matching 8 bases. The CDR3 extends over 16 amino acids. Germline CDR1 reads MDHEN; CDR2 reads SYDVKM. The CDR3 region has the DNA TGTGCCAGCAGTTTAAGGTTTCAGGGGGCTAAGTATGGCTACACCTTC. This sequence encodes CASSLRFQGAKYGYTF.

J is TRBJ1-2 and V is TRBV5-4; 8 positions match TRBD1. The CDR3 contains 13 residues. CDR1 is SGHNT and CDR2 is YYREEE in the germline V gene (reference sequence). J lost 6 bases, V lost 2 bases, and 3 bases had no gene match. For the CDR3, the DNA is TGTGCCAGCAGCTTACAGGGGGGCGATGGCTACACCTTC. Protein: CASSLQGGDGYTF.

The chain couples TRBV29-1 to TRBJ2-2; D is unresolved. The length of the CDR3 is 14 residues. Trimming removed 7 bases at V and 4 bases at J, with 16 bases between. The V gene's germline CDR1 is SQVTM and CDR2 ANQGSEA. CDR3 region: CSASVGGGTGELFF. Written as DNA, the CDR3 is TGCAGCGCGTCCGTTGGTGGCGGCACCGGGGAGCTGTTTTTT.